The subject of this entry is one T cell receptor beta chain. Its antigen target is currently unknown. Base qualities were left out, and no much larger clone turns up one base away. The data were obtained in a study of cytomegalovirus exposure and HLA in healthy donors (dated by TCRdb to 2016 to 2017). Background for the entire study: An earlier analysis of some 500 of the donors reported approximately 270 Gb of sequence data and some 120 million unique TCR beta sequences from about 180 million T cells. Approximately 300 gigabases of sequencing data and around 85 million unique TCR sequences made up an early release that covered several hundred HLA-typed donors. Of the 398 genotyped donors, approximately 80% fell in the genetic ancestry cluster associated with self-reported Caucasian donors. The aim of the study was to test whether cataloging public T cell receptors could identify signatures of past pathogen exposure. The T cell repertoires of 700 or so subjects were profiled by immunosequencing and related to cytomegalovirus serostatus. A separate validation cohort of about 110 different subjects was used in addition to the 666-subject first cohort. High-throughput TCR immunosequencing, statistical association of individual TCRs with disease status, and machine learning were combined to predict cytomegalovirus infection status. A later analysis re-examined previously published TCR beta repertoires from 500 to 700 donors and added high-resolution HLA genotyping to investigate patterns of TCR occurrence. In the later analysis, no new phenotypic data were used to find candidate immune exposures; instead, reliance was placed on TCR beta sequences and their occurrence across donors. An earlier analysis of 587 of the donors applied high-throughput TCR beta sequencing to assess whether each TCR beta V gene segment acted as functional or pseudogenic. Donor age, sex, ethnicity and CMV serostatus were compiled together with the repertoire data. A later genetic analysis used genome-wide SNP genotypes for about three fifths of the 666 donors, treating that subset as a discovery cohort. All discovery cohort repertoires had been generated using a single sequencing platform. HLA typing covered class I and class II loci at four-digit resolution. Typing coverage varied by locus: about 629-630 donors for A, B, C, DRB1 and DQB1; approximately 500 for DQA1; some 610 for DPA1; some 470 for DPB1. About five DR-DQ haplotypes were treated as single units for association and clustering because of strong linkage in the cohort. On average, 235,054 unique TCR beta nucleotide sequences were sequenced per donor among a few hundred genotyped donors of the cohort, with about 17% of those sequences being non-productive. The investigation overall reported the following: In a later analysis, TCR association rates were found to vary across HLA loci, with the most associated TCRs seen for DRB1 alleles and the fewest for HLA-C alleles. Compared with the roughly 670-donor mean, donors in an Asian-associated ancestry cluster had fewer N-insertions in productive TCRs, according to a later genetic analysis. A further reported finding was that TCR beta sequences accurately predicted the HLA-A and HLA-B alleles for most subjects in the first cohort. The classifier was reported to diagnose cytomegalovirus status with high specificity and sensitivity in both the original and validation cohorts. The earlier analysis of approximately 590 of the donors excluded 15 to 20 rarely observed V segments, including chromosome 9 orphons, because counts were too low. V-gene and J-gene trimming of TCR beta chains was associated with a missense DCLRE1C variant in a later genetic analysis, and the association was replicated in an independent cohort. Linkage disequilibrium might explain the correlated functional status among segregating V segments, but an unknown experimental factor could not be excluded. In a later analysis, HLA-associated TCR beta chains were found to be more clonally expanded and to have lower generation probabilities than equally common non-associated chains. A group of highly shared sequence variants was considered likely to be a technical artifact of the sequencing pipeline. Presence/absence analyses assumed roughly uniform sequencing depth across donors, an assumption that may not hold. CMV serostatus was the only immune exposure information available for the cohort. Because some donors lacked HLA typing at each locus, the association tests relied only on the typed subset. In a later analysis, several top co-occurrence clusters were reported to appear linked to parvovirus B19, influenza, CMV and Epstein-Barr virus. Only TCR beta chains were sequenced in this cohort, and the absence of alpha or paired-chain data limited detectable features. Strong co-occurrence of HLA alleles, especially DR and DQ, made assigning TCR associations to individual alleles difficult. The authors suggested that the approach could potentially be extended to other disease states and immunological phenotypes. A later analysis associated about 16,000 TCR beta sequences with specific HLA alleles at a false discovery rate of 0.05. An earlier analysis of approximately 540 of the donors showed that most TCR beta V segments appeared in productive rearrangements either about 90% or about 30% of the time, which broadly matched IMGT annotations. Because the 87-base-pair reads could not distinguish some IMGT-functional V segments, including TRBV6-2 and TRBV6-3, those segments were excluded. In the study, 150 to 200 TCR beta chains were listed as associated with cytomegalovirus. A few of the identified cytomegalovirus-associated TCR beta chains were confirmed in vitro to be specific for cytomegalovirus antigens. While some public TCRs were present in many individuals, most TCR sequences turned up only very rarely across donors. A later analysis found that most CMV-associated TCR beta chains appeared HLA-restricted, with HLA associations seemingly driven largely by CMV exposure.

The germline V end is reduced by 4 bases and the J end by 10 bases; junction bases left unmatched: 6. Counted from cysteine to phenylalanine, this CDR3 has 12 amino acids. Just the 36-base CDR3 DNA is kept, in frame starting at base 1. CDR1 LNHDA and CDR2 SQIVND are derived from the germline V gene (reference sequence). Receptor amplification or capture employed the immunoSEQ multiplex PCR assay. The multiplex PCR relied on a mix of 60 forward primers for TCR Vbeta segments and 13 reverse primers for TCR Jbeta segments. A multiplex PCR assay on genomic DNA amplified the CDR3 region of rearranged TCR beta genes. On the Illumina HiSeq System, the amplified TCR beta libraries were sequenced as 87-base-pair reads. Per the authors' processing: A later analysis counted around 72 million unique TCR beta chains across the 650 to 800 repertoires, and roughly 9.9 million of these chains were shared by at least two donors. A nearest-neighbor algorithm error-corrected the raw reads and collapsed the reads into unique sequences, merging closely related sequences to remove PCR and sequencing errors. CDR3 sequences were aligned to IMGT reference sequences to assign V, D and J gene segments. Each retained sequence needed at least a six-nucleotide match to both a V gene segment and a J gene segment. A rearrangement was called productive if the CDR3 had no stop codons and remained in frame with V and J, and every other rearrangement was called non-productive. Following IMGT convention, CDR3 was defined as the stretch from the second conserved V-encoded cysteine up to the conserved J-encoded phenylalanine. In an earlier analysis of roughly 580 of the donors, sequences lacking an unambiguous match to a single V gene segment were excluded. An earlier analysis of fewer than 750 of the donors called V segments functional above 56.7% productive rearrangements and segregating when the between-donor standard deviation exceeded 5%. To diagnose cytomegalovirus status from the catalog of TCR beta chain sequences, a statistical classification framework was built. V and J gene assignment, in a later analysis, came from comparing TCR nucleotide sequences with IMGT/GENE-DB human TR gene sequences. Using the TCRdist pipeline, a later analysis assigned CDR3 sequences along with most-parsimonious VDJ recombination scenarios. In a later analysis, every TCR beta chain was defined by the combination of its CDR3 amino acid sequence and its V-gene family, and reads without a unique V-gene family were dropped. As a way to deal with suspected cross-contamination and a sequencing artifact, a later analysis dropped more than 500 nucleotide sequences that were highly shared and had low generation probability. In a later analysis, a clonal expansion index was calculated for each public chain from normalized within-repertoire ranks of inferred template counts. In a later analysis, generation probabilities were computed using a VDJ recombination model fitted to out-of-frame rearrangements, and the results were checked against IGoR. In a later analysis, TCR-TCR, TCR-HLA and TCR-CMV co-occurrence was scored with hypergeometric tests, and a repertoire-size bias correction was applied to TCR pairs. A later analysis estimated false discovery rates by permuting HLA or CMV assignments 20 times. In a later analysis, co-occurring TCRs were grouped using DBSCAN, and TCRdist sequence similarity was added for clustering within HLA-allele-positive subsets. For co-occurrence clustering, repertoires with fewer than 30,000 or more than 120,000 public chains were excluded, along with a handful of repertoires with anomalous nucleotide sharing. This is the immuneACCESS table as TCRdb keeps it, with only in-frame sequences that have V and J called. A part of the clones is gone; compared with another copy, unresolved V genes explain less than half, and the rest is unexplained. V and J calls and clone size are those listed in that table; D and trimming were worked out from the DNA. A total of about 130,000 clones appear in this sample, over 70% of them only once. Roughly 3.5% of the sample belongs to the ten largest clones.

In total, roughly 670 healthy bone marrow donors made up the cohort. All cohort members were sampled while nominally healthy, although unrecorded immune exposures were likely present. The donor was CMV seronegative and was included in the group of 352 seronegative cohort members. A peripheral blood sample was provided by each donor, and peripheral blood mononuclear cells were used for TCR beta sequencing. Genomic DNA extraction from the blood cell samples was performed with the Qiagen DNeasy Blood Extraction Kit. Rearrangement joined TRBV19 to TRBJ1-2, with TRBD1 matching 7 junction bases. The TCR sequence derives from a woman between 50 and 59 years old in good health and CMV-seronegative. The specimen was PBMCs. The DNA reads as follows: TGTGCCAGTAGTACCCGGACAGGCAACTACACCTTC. It translates to CASSTRTGNYTF.